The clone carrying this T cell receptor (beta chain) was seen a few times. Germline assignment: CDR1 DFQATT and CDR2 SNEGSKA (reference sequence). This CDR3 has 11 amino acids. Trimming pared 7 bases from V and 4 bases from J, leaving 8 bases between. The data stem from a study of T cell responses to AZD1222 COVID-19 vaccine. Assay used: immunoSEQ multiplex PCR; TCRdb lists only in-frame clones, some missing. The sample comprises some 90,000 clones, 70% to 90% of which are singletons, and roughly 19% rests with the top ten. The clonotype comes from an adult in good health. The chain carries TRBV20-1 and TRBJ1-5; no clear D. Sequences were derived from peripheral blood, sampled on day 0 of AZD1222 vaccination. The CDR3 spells CSGRENQPQHF. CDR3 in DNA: TGCAGTGGTCGGGAGAATCAGCCCCAGCATTTT.